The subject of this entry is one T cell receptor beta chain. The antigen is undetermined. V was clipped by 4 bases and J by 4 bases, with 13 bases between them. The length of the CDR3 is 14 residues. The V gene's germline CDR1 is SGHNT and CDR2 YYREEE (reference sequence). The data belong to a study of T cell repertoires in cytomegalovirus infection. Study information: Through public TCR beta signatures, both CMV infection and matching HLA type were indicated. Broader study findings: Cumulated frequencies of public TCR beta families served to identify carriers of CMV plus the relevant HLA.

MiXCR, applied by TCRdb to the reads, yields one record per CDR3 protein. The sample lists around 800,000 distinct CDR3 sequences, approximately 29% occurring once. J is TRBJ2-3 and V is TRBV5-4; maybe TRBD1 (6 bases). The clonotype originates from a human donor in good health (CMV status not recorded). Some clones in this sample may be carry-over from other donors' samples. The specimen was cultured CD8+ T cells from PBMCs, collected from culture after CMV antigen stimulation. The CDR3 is CASSQGHSSDTQYF. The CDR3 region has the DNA TGTGCCAGCAGCCAGGGACATTCCTCAGATACGCAGTATTTT.